Here is one T cell receptor beta chain with its context. As yet, its antigen is unknown. cDNA libraries for TCR beta contained unique molecular identifiers. TCRdb re-called the PCR reads through MiXCR, storing one row per CDR3 protein. The table records approximately 260,000 distinct CDR3 sequences, 36% of them present only once. The data were obtained in a study of post-analysis software for immune sequencing data. For the study at large: Recorded subtypes: relapsing-remitting, secondary progressive, progressive-relapsing; some patients unannotated. Study results and caveats: Patients carried five TRBV segments more frequently than controls did, and TRBV5-6, TRBV5-1 and TRBV20-1 were among them. The F measure placed samples prepared in the same batch into strongly shared clusters.

This CDR3 spans 13 amino acids. Germline V gene sequence: CDR1 SGHRS, CDR2 YFSETQ. Material for sequencing was blood. This receptor was taken from a girl aged 5 to 17 with multiple sclerosis. The gene calls are TRBV5-1 and TRBJ2-4; TRBD2 matches at 7 bases. The DNA end is more similar to TRBJ2-7, so the J call may be wrong. The CDR3 is CASSRGEDYEQYF. The CDR3 bases are TGCGCCAGCAGCCGGGGGGAGGACTACGAGCAGTACTTC.